This passage covers 28 T cell receptor beta chains from one sample sequenced in a study of early T cells in non-severe SARS-CoV-2 infection. TCRdb reprocessed the 5' RACE reads with MiXCR, giving one entry per CDR3 protein. The table has over 30,000 distinct CDR3 sequences, roughly 4.2% seen once. Sequencing was performed on whole blood. The receptor set was obtained from an adult who was a healthcare worker with PCR-confirmed SARS-CoV-2 infection or an uninfected control (not recorded which).

This clonotype has at least ten counts. The rearrangement joins TRBV13 to TRBJ2-2; possibly TRBD2 for D (5 bases). This CDR3 spans 17 amino acids. V gave up 5 bases and J gave up 1 base, with 17 bases separating them. Germline V lookup: CDR1 PRHDT, CDR2 FYEKMQ (reference sequence). For the CDR3, the DNA is TGTGCCAGCAGCCCGACCCCCGGACGGGGGAACACCGGGGAGCTGTTTTTT. Protein product: CASSPTPGRGNTGELFF.

At least ten counts were recorded for this clonotype. V gene TRBV11-3 combines with J gene TRBJ1-1; perhaps TRBD1 as D (6 bases). The V gene lost 5 bases and the J gene lost 0 bases, with 22 bases spanning the gap. Looked up from germline, CDR1 is SGHNT and CDR2 is YENEEA. This CDR3 is 18 amino acids long. Here the CDR3 reads CASSPTGGGLGLNTEAFF. The DNA of the CDR3 is TGTGCCAGCAGCCCCACCGGCGGGGGCTTAGGGCTGAACACTGAAGCTTTCTTT.

The table lists this clonotype with many counts. As DNA, the CDR3 is TGTGCCAGCAGCCTCCGGATGGGTGAGCAGTTCTTC. It yields the protein CASSLRMGEQFF. The chain is built from TRBV11-2 and TRBJ2-1; D not certain. The CDR3 sequence is 12 residues long. V dropped 5 bases and J dropped 9 bases, with 11 bases sitting between them. Germline values: CDR1 SGHAT, CDR2 FQNNGV.

Concerning this clonotype: It may be a read error: a sequence one base away is much more abundant. The genes are TRBV18 and TRBJ2-1; 7 nucleotides line up with TRBD2. Germline CDR1 and CDR2: KGHSH and LQKENI. V dropped 0 bases and J dropped 8; count of bases not matched to a gene: 7. CDR3 size: 15 residues. As DNA, the CDR3 is TGTGCCAGCTCACCACCTGGGAACCGGGGGGATGAGCAGTTCTTC. Its translation is CASSPPGNRGDEQFF.

The rearrangement joins TRBV5-4 to TRBJ2-5, with 7 bases that match TRBD2. The V gene's germline CDR1 is SGHNT and CDR2 YYREEE (reference sequence). V gave up 4 bases and J gave up 3 bases; unmatched junction bases: 9. The length of the CDR3 is 15 residues. In DNA, the CDR3 is TGTGCCAGCAGCCCGGCCCGGGACTATGAAGAGACCCAGTACTTC. Protein product: CASSPARDYEETQYF.

This clonotype was observed at least ten times. The chain is built from TRBV11-1 and TRBJ2-7, with TRBD1 identical over 7 bases. After removal of 6 bases from V and 3 bases from J, the junction contained 11 bases not matched to a gene. This CDR3 is built from 15 residues. Looked up from germline, CDR1 is SGHAT and CDR2 is FQDESV (reference sequence). The chain's CDR3 is CASRSDRTALYEQYF. The DNA for the CDR3 is TGTGCCAGCAGGTCGGACAGGACCGCCCTCTACGAGCAGTACTTC.

This clonotype was seen repeatedly, ten times or more. J is TRBJ2-6 and V is TRBV4-3, with D tentatively TRBD2 (6 bases). The CDR3 is 16 amino acids. Per germline, CDR1 LGHNA and CDR2 YSLEER. Trimming shortened V by 0 bases and J by 4 bases, and 10 bases separated the two germline ends. This CDR3 reads CASSQEGGSGANVLTF. The DNA for the CDR3 is TGCGCCAGCAGCCAAGAGGGAGGTTCAGGGGCCAACGTCCTGACTTTC.

V usage is TRBV15 and J usage is TRBJ2-4; 7 bases match TRBD1. Trimming took 1 base from V and 6 from J; bases not matched to a gene: 6. The CDR3 is made up of 15 amino acids. CDR1 and CDR2 (germline): LNHNV, YYDKDF (reference sequence). The CDR3 DNA reads as TGTGCCACCAGCAGAGGCATGGGACAGCTAAACATTCAGTACTTC. Protein product: CATSRGMGQLNIQYF.

This clonotype was picked up many times. The chain joins TRBV2 to TRBJ1-6, with 9 bases fitting TRBD1. The CDR3 has 14 amino acids. The V gene end was trimmed by 4 bases and the J gene end by 10 bases; junction bases not matched to a gene: 5. CDR1 SNHLY and CDR2 FYNNEI come from the germline V gene. The CDR3 bases are TGTGCCAGCAGTGTGACAGGGGGAGGGTCACCCCTCCACTTT. The encoded protein is CASSVTGGGSPLHF.

This clonotype was recorded a few times. The rearrangement links TRBV11-3 to TRBJ2-3, with D perhaps matching TRBD1 (6 bases). Germline values: CDR1 SGHNT, CDR2 YENEEA. V lost 0 bases and J 2 bases, leaving 9 bases between the germline ends. The length of the CDR3 is 15 residues. Here the CDR3 reads CASSLDAGATDTQYF. The CDR3 bases are TGTGCCAGCAGCTTAGATGCAGGGGCCACAGATACGCAGTATTTT. Full variable domain (missing parts from reference TRBV11-3 and TRBJ2-3): EAGVVQSPRYKIIEKKQPVAFWCNPISGHNTLYWYLQNLGQGPELLIRYENEEAVDDSQLPKDRFSAERLKGVDSTLKIQPAELGDSAVYLCASSLDAGATDTQYFGPGTRLTVL.

This clonotype was seen many times. The chain carries TRBV29-1 and TRBJ2-1; D is ambiguous. The V end lost 2 bases, the J end lost 10 bases, and 9 bases lay between the germline ends. The CDR3 is 11 amino acids. The germline gives CDR1 SQVTM, CDR2 ANQGSEA. This CDR3 is CSVEYRDEQFF. The CDR3 bases are TGCAGCGTTGAATATCGCGACGAGCAGTTCTTC.

This clonotype was seen at least ten times. The chain joins TRBV6-6 to TRBJ2-1; TRBD2 is a possible D gene (5 bases). The CDR3 has 13 residues. Germline values: CDR1 MNHNY, CDR2 SVGAGI (reference sequence). Deletions cut 7 bases from V and 4 bases from J, with 11 bases between. CDR3 protein: CASTAEGYNEQFF. Written as DNA, the CDR3 is TGTGCCAGCACAGCGGAAGGTTACAATGAGCAGTTCTTC.

This clonotype was seen repeatedly, ten times or more. This chain joins TRBV6-2 or TRBV6-3 and TRBJ2-7, with D maybe TRBD2 (7 bases). Germline values: CDR1 MNHEY, CDR2 SVGEGT. Trimming took 1 base from V and 0 from J, leaving 10 bases between them. The length of the CDR3 is 15 residues. The CDR3, as DNA: TGTGCCAGCAGTTACTGGGGGGGCGTCTCCTACGAGCAGTACTTC. This sequence encodes CASSYWGGVSYEQYF.

This clonotype was counted many times. The V call is TRBV11-3, the J call TRBJ2-1, with D maybe TRBD2 (7 bases). The V end was cut by 1 base, the J end by 2 bases, with 9 bases between. The length of the CDR3 is 15 residues. CDR1 and CDR2 (germline): SGHNT, YENEEA. This chain's CDR3 is CASSLGGGPYNEQFF. The DNA for the CDR3 is TGTGCCAGCAGCTTAGGCGGGGGCCCCTACAATGAGCAGTTCTTC.

This clonotype was seen many times. V gene TRBV20-1 combines with J gene TRBJ2-1; 10 bases are a match to TRBD2. CDR1 and CDR2 from the germline V gene are DFQATT and SNEGSKA (reference sequence). V shed 6 bases, J shed 10 bases, and the junction held 27 bases outside the gene matches. The CDR3 runs 19 residues. CDR3 protein: CSANPRGAGGPRSFLEQFF. CDR3 DNA sequence: TGCAGTGCGAATCCGCGAGGAGCGGGGGGGCCGCGGTCGTTTCTGGAGCAGTTCTTC.

This clonotype showed up many times. This rearrangement joins TRBV6-6 to TRBJ2-2; TRBD2 might be the D (6 bases). V dropped 11 bases and J dropped 5 bases, with 12 bases sitting between them. The germline V gene encodes CDR1 MNHNY and CDR2 SVGAGI (reference sequence). This CDR3 comprises 12 residues. CDR3: CALTRGTGELFF. CDR3 DNA: TGTGCCCTAACCCGGGGGACCGGGGAGCTGTTTTTT.

In its sample, this clonotype was seen many times. CDR3 nucleotide sequence: TGTGCCAGCAGCGGAACTAGCGGGATCCTCGAGCAGTTCTTC. Translated, it gives CASSGTSGILEQFF. This chain uses TRBV5-4 with TRBJ2-1; 10 nucleotides agree with TRBD2. Germline values: CDR1 SGHNT, CDR2 YYREEE (reference sequence). Losses at the gene ends were 4 bases for V and 10 bases for J; bases not matched to a gene: 8. This CDR3 spans 14 amino acids.

This clonotype has more than one count but fewer than ten. The CDR3 bases are TGTGCCAGCAGTCTTGGACAGACCTATGGCTACACCTTC. Amino acid sequence: CASSLGQTYGYTF. The V call is TRBV12-3 or TRBV12-4, the J call TRBJ1-2; D might be TRBD1 (6 bases). Between the trimmed V and J ends, which lost 5 bases and 4 bases, there was a span of 11 bases. CDR3 length: 13 amino acids.

This clonotype was observed at least ten times. V is TRBV6-6 and J is TRBJ2-3; D might be TRBD1 (6 bases). Trimming cost V 6 bases and J 6 bases, with 13 bases left between them. The CDR3 sequence is 13 residues long. Germline V lookup: CDR1 MNHNY, CDR2 SVGAGI (reference sequence). The CDR3 region has the DNA TGTGCCAGCAGCGACAGCACAGGGGATACGCAGTATTTT. Amino acid sequence: CASSDSTGDTQYF.

This clonotype was recorded at least ten times. J is TRBJ2-7 and V is TRBV18; 10 bases agree with TRBD1. This CDR3 is built from 15 residues. The ends lost 3 bases at V and 2 bases at J; junction bases unmatched: 4. The germline V gene has CDR1 KGHSH and CDR2 LQKENI. CDR3 sequence reads: CASSPDRGQAYEQYF. The CDR3 bases are TGTGCCAGCTCACCCGACAGGGGGCAGGCCTACGAGCAGTACTTC.

This clonotype was seen many times. This rearrangement joins TRBV20-1 to TRBJ2-1, with 7 positions matching TRBD2. This CDR3 comprises 15 residues. CDR1 DFQATT and CDR2 SNEGSKA come from the germline V gene (reference sequence). Trimming cost V 1 base and J 3 bases; bases outside gene matches: 6. The CDR3 coding sequence is TGCAGTGCTAGAGGCGACATAGCGGGCTACAATGAGCAGTTCTTC. This translates into CSARGDIAGYNEQFF.

The table lists this clonotype with many counts. The chain links TRBV20-1 to TRBJ2-5; 7 nucleotides line up with TRBD2. The germline CDR1 and CDR2 sequences are DFQATT and SNEGSKA (reference sequence). CDR3 length: 14 amino acids. Trimming removed 7 bases from V and 2 bases from J; junction bases left unmatched: 10. This chain's CDR3 is CSVPTSFSQETQYF. The CDR3 DNA reads as TGCAGTGTGCCGACTAGCTTTTCTCAAGAGACCCAGTACTTC.

The V and J genes are TRBV12-3 or TRBV12-4 and TRBJ2-2; the match to TRBD2 covers 10 bases. The CDR3 is 16 residues long. V lost 3 bases to trimming and J lost 1 base; unmatched junction nucleotides: 2. CDR3 sequence (DNA): TGTGCCAGCAGTTTCTCTAGCGGGGGGAACACCGGGGAGCTGTTTTTT. It yields the protein CASSFSSGGNTGELFF.

This clonotype showed up many times. V and J are TRBV4-1 and TRBJ1-3, with D possibly TRBD1 on 6 matching bases. Trimming took 1 base from V and 3 from J, leaving 10 bases between them. Germline CDR1 and CDR2: MGHRA and YSYEKL. The CDR3 is 15 residues long. CDR3 coding DNA: TGCGCCAGCAGCCAAGGGGGGGCGGGTGGAAACACCATATATTTT. As protein: CASSQGGAGGNTIYF.

This clonotype was counted ten times or more. The chain joins TRBV11-3 to TRBJ1-5; the D is unclear. V was clipped by 5 bases and J by 6 bases, with 14 bases between them. Germline CDR1 is SGHNT and CDR2 is YENEEA. CDR3 length: 14 amino acids. This chain's CDR3 is CASSPPGVGQPQHF. Here the CDR3 DNA reads TGTGCCAGCAGCCCCCCGGGAGTGGGTCAGCCCCAGCATTTT.

This chain uses TRBV10-3 with TRBJ2-1, with TRBD1 as a possible D gene (5 bases). Between the trimmed V and J ends, which lost 2 bases and 6 bases, there was a span of 14 bases. The CDR3 is 15 residues long. Germline values: CDR1 ENHRY, CDR2 SYGVKD. DNA for the CDR3: TGTGCCATCAGTGAGGGGGCCGGGCAGGTCAATGAGCAGTTCTTC. It codes for CAISEGAGQVNEQFF.

This clonotype was observed at least ten times. Here the CDR3 reads CASSLDPQAATNEKLFF. The CDR3 bases are TGTGCCAGCAGCTTGGATCCACAGGCCGCAACTAATGAAAAACTGTTTTTT. The chain combines TRBV5-4 with TRBJ1-4; D perhaps matches TRBD1 (5 bases). Germline values: CDR1 SGHNT, CDR2 YYREEE (reference sequence). The germline V and J ends were trimmed by 0 bases and 0 bases, with 12 bases remaining between them. The CDR3 runs to 17 residues.

The chain links TRBV7-9 to TRBJ2-2; no firm D call. Germline loops: CDR1 SEHNR, CDR2 FQNEAQ (reference sequence). The CDR3 runs to 16 residues. The V gene lost 6 bases and the J gene lost 0 bases, with 14 bases spanning the gap. The CDR3 sequence is CASSQPGGSNTGELFF. The CDR3 DNA follows: TGTGCCAGCAGTCAACCCGGTGGGTCGAACACCGGGGAGCTGTTTTTT.